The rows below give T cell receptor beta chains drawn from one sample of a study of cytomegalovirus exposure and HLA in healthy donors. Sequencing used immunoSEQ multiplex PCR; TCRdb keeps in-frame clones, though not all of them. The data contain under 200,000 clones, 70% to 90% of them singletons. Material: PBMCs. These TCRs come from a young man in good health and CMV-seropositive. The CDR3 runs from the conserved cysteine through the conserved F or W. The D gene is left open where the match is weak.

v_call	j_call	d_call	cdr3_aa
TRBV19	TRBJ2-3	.	CASSVNRVPSTDTQYF
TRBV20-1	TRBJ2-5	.	CSARVGDTQYF
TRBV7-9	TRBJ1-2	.	CASSAGLNYGYTF
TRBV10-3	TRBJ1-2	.	CAISAEGGYTF
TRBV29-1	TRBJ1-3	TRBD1	CSVGGTGTGNTIYF
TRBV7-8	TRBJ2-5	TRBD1	CASSLSTGLETQYF
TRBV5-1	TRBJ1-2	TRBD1	CASSPGGTGGNCGYTF
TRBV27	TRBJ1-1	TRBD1	CASSLLGGTAAFF
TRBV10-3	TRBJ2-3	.	CAISERGAVDTQYF
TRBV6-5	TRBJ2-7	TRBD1	CASTSGTGGTYEQYF
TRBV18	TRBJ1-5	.	CASSPTGSSNQPQHF
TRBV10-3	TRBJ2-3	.	CAIRQDPSTDTQYF
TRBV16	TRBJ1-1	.	CASTRGAANTEAFF
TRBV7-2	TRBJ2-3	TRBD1	CASSRQGDHKYF
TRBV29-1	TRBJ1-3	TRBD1	CSVYAGTGTGNTIYF
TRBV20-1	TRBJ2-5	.	CSASNQETQYF
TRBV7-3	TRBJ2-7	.	CASSLEVAGSVAEQYF
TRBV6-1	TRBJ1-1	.	CASSARVTGNTEAFF
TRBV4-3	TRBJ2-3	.	CASSQDTGTPQYF
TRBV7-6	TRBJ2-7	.	CASSLGGLPNEQYF
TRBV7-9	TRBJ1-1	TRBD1	CASSPTGRLWNTEAFF
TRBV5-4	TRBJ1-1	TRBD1	CASSGGQNEAFF
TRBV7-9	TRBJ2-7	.	CASSLRENYEQYF
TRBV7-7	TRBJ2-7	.	CASSPGLTLEQYF
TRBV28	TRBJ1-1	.	CASISPGAMNTEAFF
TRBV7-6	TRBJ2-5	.	CASSRTSVPETQYF
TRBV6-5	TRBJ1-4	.	CAARGRDPNEKLFF
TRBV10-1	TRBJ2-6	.	CASSEGGSGANVLTF
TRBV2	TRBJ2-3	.	CASRARRGSTDTQYF
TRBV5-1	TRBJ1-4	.	CASSLRGNEKLFF
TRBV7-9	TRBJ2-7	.	CSSSLDRGYEQYF
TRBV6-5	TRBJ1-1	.	CASSSGLINTEAFF
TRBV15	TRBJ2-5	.	CATSRVGGREETQYF
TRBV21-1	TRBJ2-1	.	CASSKGSVGDSYNEQFF
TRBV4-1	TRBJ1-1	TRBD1	CASSQGQGNTEAFF
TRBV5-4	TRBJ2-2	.	CASSPLGGATGELFF
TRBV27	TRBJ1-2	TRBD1	CASRGAGGSFNYGYTF
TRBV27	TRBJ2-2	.	CASRRGGTAGELFF
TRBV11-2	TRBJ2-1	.	CASSRVTYNEQFF
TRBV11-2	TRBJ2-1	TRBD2	CASMTSRYNEQFF
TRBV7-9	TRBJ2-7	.	CASRGARVYEQYF
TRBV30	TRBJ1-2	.	CAWTTNPDRGYTF
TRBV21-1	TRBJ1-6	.	CASSKVNRVRSPLHF
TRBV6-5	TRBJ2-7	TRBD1	CASSRRDRGPYEQYF
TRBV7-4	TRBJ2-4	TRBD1	CASTRRTGDINNIQYF
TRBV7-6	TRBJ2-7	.	CASSPGYGYEQYF
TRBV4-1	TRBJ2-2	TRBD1	CASSQLTGVTGELFF
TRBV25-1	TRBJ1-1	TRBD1	CASSEYSFGDRGIAEAFF
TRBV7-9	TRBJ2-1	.	CASSPEDSGNEQFF
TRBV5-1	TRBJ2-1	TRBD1	CASSLNRDRVWNEQFF
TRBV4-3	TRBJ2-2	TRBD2	CASSQAVAGGPNTGELFF
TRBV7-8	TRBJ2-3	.	CASSLFKRLGQTDTQYF
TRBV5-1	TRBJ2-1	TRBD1	CASSPGDRGSDEQFF
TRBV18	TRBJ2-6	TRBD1	CASSLRGTGVSGANVLTF